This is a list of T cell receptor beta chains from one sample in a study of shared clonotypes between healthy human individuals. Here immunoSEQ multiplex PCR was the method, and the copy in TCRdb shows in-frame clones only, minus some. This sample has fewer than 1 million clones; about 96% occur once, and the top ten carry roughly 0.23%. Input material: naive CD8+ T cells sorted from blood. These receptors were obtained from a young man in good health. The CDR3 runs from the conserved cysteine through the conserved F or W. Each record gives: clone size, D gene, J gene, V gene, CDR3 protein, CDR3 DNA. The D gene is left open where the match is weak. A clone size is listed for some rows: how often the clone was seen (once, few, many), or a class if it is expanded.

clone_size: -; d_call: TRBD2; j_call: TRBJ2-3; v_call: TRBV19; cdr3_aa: CASSIYGLAGIAETDTQYF; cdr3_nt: TGTGCCAGTAGTATATACGGGCTAGCGGGGATCGCAGAGACAGATACGCAGTATTTT
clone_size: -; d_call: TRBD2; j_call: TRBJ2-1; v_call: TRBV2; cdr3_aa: CASSELADRSSYNEQFF; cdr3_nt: TGTGCCAGCAGTGAGCTAGCGGATAGGAGCTCCTACAATGAGCAGTTCTTC
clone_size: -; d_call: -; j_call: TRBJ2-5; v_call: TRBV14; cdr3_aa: CASSQGLGGETQYF; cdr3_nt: TGTGCCAGCAGCCAAGGACTAGGGGGGGAGACCCAGTACTTC
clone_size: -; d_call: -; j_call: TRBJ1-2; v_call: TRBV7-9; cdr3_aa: CASSLFGKDGYTF; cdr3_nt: TGTGCCAGCAGCTTATTTGGGAAAGATGGCTACACCTTC
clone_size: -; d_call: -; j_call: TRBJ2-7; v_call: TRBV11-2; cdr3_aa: CASSLITGSFNEQYF; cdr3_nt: TGTGCCAGCAGCTTGATTACAGGGTCTTTCAACGAGCAGTACTTC
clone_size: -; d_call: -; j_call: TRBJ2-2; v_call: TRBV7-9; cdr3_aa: CASSLPERRAENTGELFF; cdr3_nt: TGTGCCAGCAGCTTACCCGAACGGCGGGCAGAGAACACCGGGGAGCTGTTTTTT
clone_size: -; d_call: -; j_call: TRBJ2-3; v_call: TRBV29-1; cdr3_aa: CSVVNLRGASTDTQYF; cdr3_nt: TGCAGCGTCGTAAACCTCCGGGGAGCAAGCACAGATACGCAGTATTTT
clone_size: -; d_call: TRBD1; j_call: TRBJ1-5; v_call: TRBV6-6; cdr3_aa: CASSYQTGGDQPQHF; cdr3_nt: TGTGCCAGCAGTTACCAGACAGGGGGGGATCAGCCCCAGCATTTT
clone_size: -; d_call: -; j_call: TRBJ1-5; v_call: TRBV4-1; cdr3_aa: CASSQGETDNQPQHF; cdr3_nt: TGCGCCAGCAGCCAAGGGGAGACAGACAATCAGCCCCAGCATTTT
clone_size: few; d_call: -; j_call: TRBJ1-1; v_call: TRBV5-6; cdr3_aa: CASSGWETPNTEAFF; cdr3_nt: TGTGCCAGCAGCGGTTGGGAGACCCCGAACACTGAAGCTTTCTTT
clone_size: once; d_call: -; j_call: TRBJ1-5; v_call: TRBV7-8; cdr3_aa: CASSPLVRVQHQPQHF; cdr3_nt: TGTGCCAGCAGCCCTTTAGTCAGGGTACAGCATCAGCCCCAGCATTTT
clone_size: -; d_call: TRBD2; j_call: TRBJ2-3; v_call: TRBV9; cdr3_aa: CASSVTTSGLLTDTQYF; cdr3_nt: TGTGCCAGCAGCGTTACGACTAGCGGGCTACTTACAGATACGCAGTATTTT
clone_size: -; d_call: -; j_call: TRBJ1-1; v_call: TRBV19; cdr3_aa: CASGSQGATEAFF; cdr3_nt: TGTGCCAGTGGGAGTCAGGGAGCCACTGAAGCTTTCTTT
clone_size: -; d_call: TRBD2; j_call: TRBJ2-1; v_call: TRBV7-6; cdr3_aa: CASSPTSDGANEQFF; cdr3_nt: TGTGCCAGCAGCCCTACTAGCGATGGAGCTAATGAGCAGTTCTTC
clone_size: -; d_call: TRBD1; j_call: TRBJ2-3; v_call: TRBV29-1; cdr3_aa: CSVETGGSTDTQYF; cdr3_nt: TGCAGCGTTGAAACAGGGGGAAGCACAGATACGCAGTATTTT
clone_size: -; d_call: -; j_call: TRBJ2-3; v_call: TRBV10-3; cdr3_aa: CAITSPREDTQYF; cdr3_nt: TGTGCCATCACCAGCCCCCGCGAAGATACGCAGTATTTT
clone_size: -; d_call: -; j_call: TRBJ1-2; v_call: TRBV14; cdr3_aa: CASSQDNVGGPYGYTF; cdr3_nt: TGTGCCAGCAGCCAAGATAACGTTGGCGGCCCCTATGGCTACACCTTC
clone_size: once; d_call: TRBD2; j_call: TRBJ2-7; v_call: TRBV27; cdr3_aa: CASSPGLQTYEQYF; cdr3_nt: TGTGCCAGCAGTCCGGGACTACAAACCTACGAGCAGTACTTC
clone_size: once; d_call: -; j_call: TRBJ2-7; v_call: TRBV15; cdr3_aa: CATSTFPGSTYEQYF; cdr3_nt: TGTGCCACCAGCACCTTCCCTGGCTCGACGTACGAGCAGTACTTC
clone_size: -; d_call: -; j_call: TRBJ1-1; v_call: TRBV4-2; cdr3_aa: CASSQFPRQDMNTEAFF; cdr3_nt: TGTGCCAGCAGCCAATTCCCCCGACAGGACATGAACACTGAAGCTTTCTTT
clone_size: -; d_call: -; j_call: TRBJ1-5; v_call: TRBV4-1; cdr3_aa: CASSQEFSNNQPQHF; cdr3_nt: TGCGCCAGCAGCCAAGAGTTCAGCAATAATCAGCCCCAGCATTTT
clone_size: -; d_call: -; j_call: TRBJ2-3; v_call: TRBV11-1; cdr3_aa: CASSLEGGDTQYF; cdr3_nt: TGTGCCAGCAGCTTAGAGGGGGGCGATACGCAGTATTTT
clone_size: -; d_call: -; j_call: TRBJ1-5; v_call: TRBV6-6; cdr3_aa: CASRTGTEGFNQPQHF; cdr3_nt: TGTGCCAGCAGGACCGGGACTGAAGGGTTCAATCAGCCCCAGCATTTT
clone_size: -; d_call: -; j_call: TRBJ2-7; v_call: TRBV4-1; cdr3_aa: CASSFLAPGYEQYF; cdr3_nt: TGCGCCAGCAGCTTTCTAGCGCCCGGCTACGAGCAGTACTTC
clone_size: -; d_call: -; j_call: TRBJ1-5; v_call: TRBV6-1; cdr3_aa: CASGGSFINQPQHF; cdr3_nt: TGTGCCAGCGGGGGGAGTTTTATCAATCAGCCCCAGCATTTT
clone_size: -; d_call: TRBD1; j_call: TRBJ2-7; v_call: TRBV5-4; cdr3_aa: CASSGTGGYEQYF; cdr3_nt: TGTGCCAGCAGCGGGACAGGGGGCTACGAGCAGTACTTC